The next 14 T cell receptor beta chains were all read from a single sample in a study of cytomegalovirus exposure and HLA in healthy donors. This PCR relied on a set of 60 Vbeta primers and 13 Jbeta primers. Here immunoSEQ multiplex PCR was the method, and the copy in TCRdb shows in-frame clones only, minus some. The top ten clones hold about 0.84% of a sample with about 190,000 clones, 75% to 85% of them seen once. The source material was PBMCs. These receptors originate from a woman younger than 30 in good health and CMV-seronegative.

This sequence joins TRBV5-1 and TRBJ2-7, with a possible D match to TRBD1 (7 bases). Germline loops: CDR1 SGHRS, CDR2 YFSETQ. The CDR3 runs 15 residues. Trimming took 4 bases from V and 3 from J, leaving 17 bases between them. The CDR3 DNA is TGCGCCAGCAGCAGCAGGGAGGCAGGGGGCTACGAGCAGTACTTC. Its translation: CASSSREAGGYEQYF.

This clone came up a few times. The V and J genes are TRBV19 and TRBJ1-5; D perhaps matches TRBD1 (5 bases). Germline V gene lookup returns CDR1 LNHDA and CDR2 SQIVND (reference sequence). V dropped 3 bases and J dropped 0 bases, with 18 bases sitting between them. The CDR3 is 18 residues long. CDR3: CASSMTMYTGVSNQPQHF. The CDR3, as DNA: TGTGCCAGTAGTATGACGATGTATACGGGGGTTAGCAATCAGCCCCAGCATTTT.

The V call is TRBV28, the J call TRBJ1-5; the match to TRBD1 covers 7 bases. Germline trimming cut 5 bases from V and 2 bases from J; bases unmatched to any gene: 6. This CDR3 is 15 amino acids long. CDR1 is MDHEN and CDR2 is SYDVKM in the germline V gene. This CDR3 reads CASSHTGARNQPQHF. The CDR3 nucleotides are TGTGCCAGCAGTCACACAGGGGCGCGCAATCAGCCCCAGCATTTT. Filled out from reference TRBV28 and TRBJ1-5, the complete variable domain reads DVKVTQSSRYLVKRTGEKVFLECVQDMDHENMFWYRQDPGLGLRLIYFSYDVKMKEKGDIPEGYSVSREKKERFSLILESASTNQTSMYLCASSHTGARNQPQHFGDGTRLSIL.

The table lists this clone with a few counts. V gene TRBV28 combines with J gene TRBJ2-5; no clear D gene. This CDR3 is 14 amino acids long. The germline CDR1 and CDR2 sequences are MDHEN and SYDVKM. V lost 6 bases and J lost 0, with 11 bases in between. Here the CDR3 DNA reads TGTGCCAGCAGGCCCGACTGGAACCAAGAGACCCAGTACTTC. The encoded protein is CASRPDWNQETQYF.

This rearrangement joins TRBV5-1 to TRBJ2-1; 12 bases are shared with TRBD2. The CDR3 is 16 amino acids. V gave up 8 bases and J gave up 4 bases; unmatched junction bases: 10. CDR1 SGHRS and CDR2 YFSETQ come from the germline V gene. The CDR3 loop reads CASGLPSGGAYNEQFF. In DNA form, the CDR3 reads TGCGCCAGTGGACTTCCTAGCGGGGGGGCTTACAATGAGCAGTTCTTC.

The rearrangement uses TRBV7-9 and TRBJ2-7; 7 bases map to TRBD1. CDR3 size: 14 residues. CDR1 is SEHNR, CDR2 FQNEAQ, per germline (reference sequence). The trim removed 7 bases at V and 4 bases at J, leaving 10 bases unmatched. The CDR3 DNA reads as TGTGCCAGCACGCCGACAGGGAGCGTTTACGAGCAGTACTTC. Amino acid sequence: CASTPTGSVYEQYF.

This clone appeared a single time. The genes are TRBV19 and TRBJ2-3, with 8 bases that match TRBD2. Germline V gene lookup returns CDR1 LNHDA and CDR2 SQIVND (reference sequence). The CDR3 length is 15 residues. With V trimmed by 1 base and J by 2 bases, 2 bases remained unmatched. The CDR3 DNA reads TGTGCCAGTAGTATAGCGCGGGGGGTCACAGATACGCAGTATTTT. Its translation is CASSIARGVTDTQYF.

This chain joins TRBV20-1 and TRBJ1-2; maybe TRBD1 (6 bases). V was trimmed by 6 bases and J by 13 bases, leaving 15 bases between them. The CDR3 is 10 residues long. The V gene's germline CDR1 is DFQATT and CDR2 SNEGSKA (reference sequence). The CDR3 spells CSALGTSTTF. The DNA of the CDR3 is TGCAGTGCCCTTGGGACATCCACCACCTTC.

The chain recombines TRBV27 with TRBJ2-7, with D possibly being TRBD1 (5 bases). CDR1 MNHEY and CDR2 SMNVEV come from the germline V gene (reference sequence). Trimming shortened V by 1 base and J by 3 bases, and 7 bases separated the two germline ends. The CDR3 length is 13 residues. CDR3 region: CASSLFQGYEQYF. The DNA for the CDR3 is TGTGCCAGCAGTTTATTTCAGGGCTACGAGCAGTACTTC.

The chain carries TRBV11-2 and TRBJ2-5; D is undetermined. The CDR3 has 13 amino acids. V lost 5 bases and J 7 bases, leaving 14 bases between the germline ends. The germline CDR1 and CDR2 sequences are SGHAT and FQNNGV. In DNA form, the CDR3 reads TGTGCCAGCAGCGCAGACATACTCGCGACCCAGTACTTC. Translated, it gives CASSADILATQYF.

V is TRBV15 and J is TRBJ1-5; the D is unclear. Germline lookup yields CDR1 LNHNV and CDR2 YYDKDF (reference sequence). The CDR3 is made up of 16 amino acids. V lost 2 bases and J lost 1, with 12 bases in between. The CDR3 protein is CATSRSPGSSNQPQHF. The CDR3 DNA sequence: TGTGCCACCAGCAGAAGCCCGGGGAGCAGCAATCAGCCCCAGCATTTT.

This chain connects TRBV7-2 to TRBJ2-7; possibly TRBD1 for D (6 bases). Trimming stripped 5 bases from V and 3 bases from J, with 14 bases between. CDR3 length: 14 residues. The germline V gene encodes CDR1 SGHTA and CDR2 FQGNSA. CDR3 loop: CASSKGDAFYEQYF. In nucleotides, the CDR3 is TGTGCCAGCAGCAAGGGGGACGCCTTCTACGAGCAGTACTTC. The complete variable domain, with remaining parts taken from reference TRBV7-2 and TRBJ2-7, reads GAGVSQSPSNKVTEKGKDVELRCDPISGHTALYWYRQSLGQGLEFLIYFQGNSAPDKSGLPSDRFSAERTGGSVSTLTIQRTQQEDSAVYLCASSKGDAFYEQYFGPGTRLTVT.

The chain couples TRBV10-1 to TRBJ2-2; TRBD1 is a possible D gene (6 bases). V was shortened by 4 bases and J by 1 base, with 13 bases between the two germline ends. Germline values: CDR1 WNHNN, CDR2 SYGVQD (reference sequence). The CDR3 has 16 residues. The CDR3 region is CASSATGPVNTGELFF. The CDR3, as DNA: TGCGCCAGCAGTGCCACAGGGCCCGTGAACACCGGGGAGCTGTTTTTT.

This clone came up a few times. The genes are TRBV30 and TRBJ2-5; D possibly corresponds to TRBD2 (7 bases). V was clipped by 4 bases and J by 1 base, with 25 bases between them. The CDR3 has 18 amino acids. The germline V gene has CDR1 GTSNPN and CDR2 SVGIG (reference sequence). CDR3 in DNA: TGTGCCTGGAAGGGGGGGTTGTGGACAGAAGGACCCCAAGAGACCCAGTACTTC. Its translation: CAWKGGLWTEGPQETQYF.